The clone carrying this TCR beta chain has more than one count but fewer than ten. Its antigen is undetermined. TCRdb re-analysed the reads in MiXCR, keeping a single row per CDR3 protein. The table shows over 150,000 distinct CDR3 sequences, with about 17% occurring only once. The data belong to a study of T cell repertoires in cytomegalovirus infection. V lost 0 bases and J lost 1, with 9 bases in between. The CDR3 has 15 amino acids. Per germline, CDR1 LGHNA and CDR2 YSLEER. Overall study findings and caveats: CMV-specific TCR beta clonotypes restricted by HLA-C were the ones dominating the ex vivo response.

The V and J genes are TRBV4-3 and TRBJ2-5, with a weak D call TRBD1 (5 bases). This TCR derives from a human donor in good health (CMV status not recorded). Some clones in this sample may be carry-over from other donors' samples. Sample: CD8+ T cells from PBMCs. The CDR3, as DNA: TGCGCCAGCAGCCAAGATCAGACAGCCCAAGAGACCCAGTACTTC. It translates to CASSQDQTAQETQYF.